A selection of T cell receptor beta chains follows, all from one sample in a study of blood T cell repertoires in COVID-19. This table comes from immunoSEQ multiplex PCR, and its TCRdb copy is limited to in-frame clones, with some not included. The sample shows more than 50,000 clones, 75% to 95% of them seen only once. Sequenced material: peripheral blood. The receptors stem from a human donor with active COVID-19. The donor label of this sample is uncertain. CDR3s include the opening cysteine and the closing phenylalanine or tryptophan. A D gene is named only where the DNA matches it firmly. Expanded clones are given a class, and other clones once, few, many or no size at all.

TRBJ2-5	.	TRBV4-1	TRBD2	CASSQGGLAGAETQYF	TGCGCCAGCAGCCAAGGCGGGCTAGCGGGGGCAGAGACCCAGTACTTC
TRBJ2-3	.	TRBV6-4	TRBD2	CASSDSSSGNTDTQYF	TGTGCCAGCAGTGACTCGTCTAGCGGAAACACAGATACGCAGTATTTT
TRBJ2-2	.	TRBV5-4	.	CASSFRSDTGELFF	TGTGCCAGCAGCTTTCGGAGCGACACCGGGGAGCTGTTTTTT
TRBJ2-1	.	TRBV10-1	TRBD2	CASSESRGLAFF	TGCGCCAGCAGTGAGTCGAGGGGACTAGCGTTCTTC
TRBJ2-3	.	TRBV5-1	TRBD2	CASSTGGTDTQYF	TGCGCCAGCAGCACCGGGGGGACAGATACGCAGTATTTT
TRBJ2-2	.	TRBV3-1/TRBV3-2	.	CASSPAAGELFF	TGTGCCAGCAGCCCGGCGGCCGGGGAGCTGTTTTTT
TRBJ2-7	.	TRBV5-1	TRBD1	CASSYSIGTAAGEYF	TGCGCCAGCAGCTATTCTATCGGGACAGCGGCAGGAGAGTACTTC
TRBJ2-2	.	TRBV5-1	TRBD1	CASSLGQGAQNTGELFF	TGCGCCAGCAGCTTGGGACAGGGGGCGCAGAACACCGGGGAGCTGTTTTTT
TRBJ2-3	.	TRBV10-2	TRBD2	CASSVSSGRAADTQYF	TGCGCCAGCAGCGTTTCGAGCGGGAGGGCGGCAGATACGCAGTATTTT
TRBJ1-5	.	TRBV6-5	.	CASSYSGPNQPQHF	TGTGCCAGCAGTTACTCGGGCCCAAATCAGCCCCAGCATTTT
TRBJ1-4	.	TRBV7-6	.	CASSLWTEGNEKLFF	TGTGCCAGCAGCCTCTGGACAGAGGGCAATGAAAAACTGTTTTTT
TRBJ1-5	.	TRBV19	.	CASSIEGPTGYSNQPQHF	TGTGCCAGTAGTATAGAGGGCCCGACAGGTTATAGCAATCAGCCCCAGCATTTT
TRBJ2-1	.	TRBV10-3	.	CAISWGVNEQFF	TGTGCCATCAGCTGGGGGGTCAATGAGCAGTTCTTC
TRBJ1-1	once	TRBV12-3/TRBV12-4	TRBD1	CASSLYRGTEAFF	TGTGCCAGCAGCCTCTACAGGGGCACTGAAGCTTTCTTT
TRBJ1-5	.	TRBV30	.	CAWSVRAGAQPQHF	TGTGCCTGGAGTGTACGGGCAGGGGCTCAGCCCCAGCATTTT
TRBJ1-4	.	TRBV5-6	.	CASSSQGIRTNEKLFF	TGTGCCAGCAGCTCTCAGGGGATCCGGACTAATGAAAAACTGTTTTTT
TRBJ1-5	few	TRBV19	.	CASTSRTHRNQPQHF	TGTGCCAGTACCTCAAGGACACATCGCAATCAGCCCCAGCATTTT
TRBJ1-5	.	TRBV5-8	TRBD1	CASSLGQGRGGNQPQHF	TGTGCCAGCAGCCTGGGACAGGGTAGAGGGGGCAATCAGCCCCAGCATTTT
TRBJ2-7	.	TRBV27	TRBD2	CASSFRPGEGYEQYF	TGTGCCAGCAGTTTTCGACCGGGGGAGGGATACGAGCAGTACTTC
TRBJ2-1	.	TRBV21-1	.	CASSNGLAGGLYNEQFF	TGTGCCAGCAGCAATGGACTAGCGGGAGGCCTCTACAATGAGCAGTTCTTC
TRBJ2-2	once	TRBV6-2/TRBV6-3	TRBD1	CASSYGQEAGELFF	TGTGCCAGCAGTTATGGACAGGAGGCCGGGGAGCTGTTTTTT
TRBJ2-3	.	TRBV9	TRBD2	CASSVAPSGDITDTQYF	TGTGCCAGCAGCGTAGCACCCAGCGGGGATATCACAGATACGCAGTATTTT
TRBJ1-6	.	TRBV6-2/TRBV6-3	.	CASSYSPRNSPLHF	TGTGCCAGCAGTTACTCGCCCAGGAATTCACCCCTCCACTTT
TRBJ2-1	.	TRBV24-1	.	CATSDSNPSSYNEQFF	TGTGCCACCAGTGATTCAAACCCGAGCTCCTACAATGAGCAGTTCTTC
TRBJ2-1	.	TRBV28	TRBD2	CASTNGGTSRYNEQFF	TGTGCCAGCACCAATGGCGGGACTAGCAGATACAATGAGCAGTTCTTC
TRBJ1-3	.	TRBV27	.	CASSFSGNGNTIYF	TGTGCCAGCAGTTTCTCAGGGAATGGAAACACCATATATTTT
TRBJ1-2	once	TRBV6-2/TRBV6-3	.	CASSYDIRLSGTF	TGTGCCAGCAGTTACGACATCCGGCTAAGCGGCACCTTC
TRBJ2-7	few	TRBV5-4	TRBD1	CASSPRTGGYEQYF	TGTGCCAGCAGCCCCCGGACAGGGGGCTACGAGCAGTACTTC
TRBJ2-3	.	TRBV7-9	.	CASSSRSGDTQYF	TGTGCCAGCAGCTCTAGGTCCGGGGATACGCAGTATTTT
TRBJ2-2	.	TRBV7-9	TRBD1	CASTSGTGGDTGELFF	TGTGCCAGCACCTCCGGGACAGGGGGCGACACCGGGGAGCTGTTTTTT
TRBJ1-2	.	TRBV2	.	CASSDVQGRDYGYTF	TGTGCCAGCAGTGATGTCCAGGGCCGGGACTATGGCTACACCTTC
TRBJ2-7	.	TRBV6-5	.	CASKWGGGNEQYF	TGTGCCAGCAAATGGGGCGGGGGCAACGAGCAGTACTTC
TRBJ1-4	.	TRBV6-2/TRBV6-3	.	CASSSPATNEKLFF	TGTGCCAGCAGTTCCCCTGCAACTAATGAAAAACTGTTTTTT
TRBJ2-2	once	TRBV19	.	CASSIGPGELFF	TGTGCCAGTAGTATTGGCCCCGGGGAGCTGTTTTTT
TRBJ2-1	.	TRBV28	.	CASSLARSYEQFF	TGTGCCAGCAGTCTAGCTAGATCGTATGAGCAGTTCTTC
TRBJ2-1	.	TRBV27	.	CASSLTRAYNEQFF	TGTGCCAGCAGTTTAACTAGAGCCTACAATGAGCAGTTCTTC
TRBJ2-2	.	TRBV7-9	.	CASSSGTGELFF	TGTGCCAGCAGCTCAGGCACCGGGGAGCTGTTTTTT
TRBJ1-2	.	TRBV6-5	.	CASALGGNYGYTF	TGTGCCAGCGCACTAGGGGGTAACTATGGCTACACCTTC
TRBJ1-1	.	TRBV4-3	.	CASSQEPRGGTEAFF	TGCGCCAGCAGCCAAGAACCCAGGGGTGGGACTGAAGCTTTCTTT
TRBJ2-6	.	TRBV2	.	CASSGQLTGANVLTF	TGTGCCAGCAGCGGACAGCTCACTGGGGCCAACGTCCTGACTTTC
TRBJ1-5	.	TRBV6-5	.	CASRDGTTSNQPQHF	TGTGCCAGCAGGGACGGGACAACTAGCAATCAGCCCCAGCATTTT
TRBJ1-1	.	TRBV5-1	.	CASSYVGLHTEAFF	TGCGCCAGCAGCTACGTAGGACTCCACACTGAAGCTTTCTTT
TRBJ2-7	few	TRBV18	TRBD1	CASSPRQGASYEQYF	TGTGCCAGCTCACCAAGGCAGGGGGCCTCCTACGAGCAGTACTTC
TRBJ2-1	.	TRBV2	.	CASTQLASVSYEQFF	TGTGCCAGCACCCAACTGGCTAGCGTCAGCTATGAGCAGTTCTTC